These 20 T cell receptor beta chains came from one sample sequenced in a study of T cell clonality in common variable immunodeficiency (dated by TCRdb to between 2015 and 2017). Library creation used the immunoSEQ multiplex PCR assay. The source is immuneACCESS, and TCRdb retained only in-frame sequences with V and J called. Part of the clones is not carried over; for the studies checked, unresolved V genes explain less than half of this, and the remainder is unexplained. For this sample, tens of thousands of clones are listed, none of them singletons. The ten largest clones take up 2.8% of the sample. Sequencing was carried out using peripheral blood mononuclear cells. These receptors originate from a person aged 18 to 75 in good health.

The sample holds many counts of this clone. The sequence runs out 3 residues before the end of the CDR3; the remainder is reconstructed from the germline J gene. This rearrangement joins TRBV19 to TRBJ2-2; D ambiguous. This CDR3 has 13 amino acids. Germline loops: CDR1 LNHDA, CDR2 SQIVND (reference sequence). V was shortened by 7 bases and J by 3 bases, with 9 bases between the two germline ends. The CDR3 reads CASNLADTGELFF. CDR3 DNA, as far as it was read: TGTGCCAGTAATCTGGCAGACACCGGGGAG.

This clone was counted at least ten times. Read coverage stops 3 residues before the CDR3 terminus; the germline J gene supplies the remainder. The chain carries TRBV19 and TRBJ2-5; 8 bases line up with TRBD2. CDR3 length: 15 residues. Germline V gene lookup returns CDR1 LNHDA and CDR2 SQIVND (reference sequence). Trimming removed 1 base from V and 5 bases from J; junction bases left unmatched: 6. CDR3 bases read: TGTGCCAGTAGTATAGGAGGTAGCGGGATGGAGACC. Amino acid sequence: CASSIGGSGMET. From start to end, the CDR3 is CASSIGGSGMETQYF.

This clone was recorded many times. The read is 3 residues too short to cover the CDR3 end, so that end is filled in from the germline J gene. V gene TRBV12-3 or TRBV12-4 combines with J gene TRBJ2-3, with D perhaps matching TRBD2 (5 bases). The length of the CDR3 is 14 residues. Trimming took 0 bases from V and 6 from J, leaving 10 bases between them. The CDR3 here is CASSLALAGDTQYF. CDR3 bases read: TGTGCCAGCAGTTTAGCCCTAGCTGGGGATACG.

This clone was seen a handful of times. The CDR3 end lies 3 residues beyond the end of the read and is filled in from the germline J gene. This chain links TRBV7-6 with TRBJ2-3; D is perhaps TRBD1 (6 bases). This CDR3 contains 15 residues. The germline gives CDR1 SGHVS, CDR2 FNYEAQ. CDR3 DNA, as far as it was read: TGTGCCAGCAGCTTAGGCCAGGGGTGGGATCAGCCG. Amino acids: CASSLGQGWDQP. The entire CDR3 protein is CASSLGQGWDQPQYF.

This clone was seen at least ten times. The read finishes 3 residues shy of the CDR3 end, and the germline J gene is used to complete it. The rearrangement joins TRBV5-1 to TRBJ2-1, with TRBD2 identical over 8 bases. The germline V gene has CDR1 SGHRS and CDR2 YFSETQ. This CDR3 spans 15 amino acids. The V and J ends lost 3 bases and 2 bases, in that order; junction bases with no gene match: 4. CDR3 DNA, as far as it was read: TGCGCCAGCAGCTCGACTAGCGATGCCTACAATGAG. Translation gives CASSSTSDAYNE. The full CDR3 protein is CASSSTSDAYNEQFF. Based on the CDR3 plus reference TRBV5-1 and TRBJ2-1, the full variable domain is KAGVTQTPRYLIKTRGQQVTLSCSPISGHRSVSWYQQTPGQGLQFLFEYFSETQRNKGNFPGRFSGRQFSNSRSEMNVSTLELGDSALYLCASSSTSDAYNEQFFGPGTRLTVL.

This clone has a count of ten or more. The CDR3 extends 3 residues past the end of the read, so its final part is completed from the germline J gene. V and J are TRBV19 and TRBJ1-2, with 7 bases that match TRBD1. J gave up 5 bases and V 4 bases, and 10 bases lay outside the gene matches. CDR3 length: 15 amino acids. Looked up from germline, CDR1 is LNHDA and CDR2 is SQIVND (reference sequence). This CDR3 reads CASSTTHRGYYGYTF. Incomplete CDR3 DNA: TGTGCCAGTAGTACAACCCACAGGGGTTATTATGGC.

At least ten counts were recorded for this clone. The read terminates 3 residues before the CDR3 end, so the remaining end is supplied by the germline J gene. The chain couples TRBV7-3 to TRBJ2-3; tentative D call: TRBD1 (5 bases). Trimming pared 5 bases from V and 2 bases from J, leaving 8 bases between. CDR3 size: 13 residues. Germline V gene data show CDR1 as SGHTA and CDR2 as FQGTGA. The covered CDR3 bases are TGTGCCAGCAGCGTGACAGTCACAGATACG. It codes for CASSVTVTDT. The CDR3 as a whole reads CASSVTVTDTQYF.

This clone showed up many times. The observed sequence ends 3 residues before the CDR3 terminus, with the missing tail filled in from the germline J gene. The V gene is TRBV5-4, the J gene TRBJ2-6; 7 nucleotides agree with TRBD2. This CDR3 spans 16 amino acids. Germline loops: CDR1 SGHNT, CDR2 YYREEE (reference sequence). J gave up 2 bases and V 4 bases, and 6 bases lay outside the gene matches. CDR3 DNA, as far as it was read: TGTGCCAGCAGCGCGGGACTAATGGCTGGGGCCAACGTC. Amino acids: CASSAGLMAGANV. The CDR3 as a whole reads CASSAGLMAGANVLTF.

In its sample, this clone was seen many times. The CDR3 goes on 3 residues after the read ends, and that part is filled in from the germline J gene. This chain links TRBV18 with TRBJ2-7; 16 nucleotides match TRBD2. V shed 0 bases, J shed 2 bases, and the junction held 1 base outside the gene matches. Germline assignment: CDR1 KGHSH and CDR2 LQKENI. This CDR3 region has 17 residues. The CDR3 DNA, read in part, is TGTGCCAGCTCACCACCGGGACTAGCGGGAGGGCCCTACGAG. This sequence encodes CASSPPGLAGGPYE. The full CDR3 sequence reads CASSPPGLAGGPYEQYF.

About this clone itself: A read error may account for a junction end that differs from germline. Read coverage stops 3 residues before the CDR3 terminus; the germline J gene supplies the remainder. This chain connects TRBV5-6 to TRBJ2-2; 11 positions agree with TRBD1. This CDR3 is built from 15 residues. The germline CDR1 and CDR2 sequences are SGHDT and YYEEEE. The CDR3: CASRRTGGAIGALFF. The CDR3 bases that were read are TGTGCCAGCAGACGGACAGGGGGCGCGATCGGGGCG.

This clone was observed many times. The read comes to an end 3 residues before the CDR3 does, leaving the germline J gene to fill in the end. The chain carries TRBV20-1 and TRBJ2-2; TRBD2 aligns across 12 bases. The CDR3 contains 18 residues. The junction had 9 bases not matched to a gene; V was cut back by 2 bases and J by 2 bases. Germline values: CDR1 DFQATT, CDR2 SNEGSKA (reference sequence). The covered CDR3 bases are TGCAGTGCTAGAACGACTAGCGGGAGTTTAATTAACACCGGGGAG. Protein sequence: CSARTTSGSLINTGE. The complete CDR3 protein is CSARTTSGSLINTGELFF.

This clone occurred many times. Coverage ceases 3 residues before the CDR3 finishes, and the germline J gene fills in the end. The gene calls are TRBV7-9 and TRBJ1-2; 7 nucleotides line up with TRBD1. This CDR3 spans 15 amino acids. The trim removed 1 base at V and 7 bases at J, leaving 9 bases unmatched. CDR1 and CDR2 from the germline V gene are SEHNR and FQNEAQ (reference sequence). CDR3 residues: CASSLGSGQSGGYTF. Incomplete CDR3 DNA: TGTGCCAGCAGCTTAGGTTCGGGACAGTCCGGTGGC.

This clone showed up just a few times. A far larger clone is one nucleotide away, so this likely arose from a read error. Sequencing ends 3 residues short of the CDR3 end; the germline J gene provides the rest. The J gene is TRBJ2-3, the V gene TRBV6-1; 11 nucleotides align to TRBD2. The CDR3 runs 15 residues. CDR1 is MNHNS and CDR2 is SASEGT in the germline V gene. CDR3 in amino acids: CAGSELAGAPDTQYF. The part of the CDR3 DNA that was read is TGTGCCGGCAGTGAACTAGCGGGAGCCCCAGATACG.

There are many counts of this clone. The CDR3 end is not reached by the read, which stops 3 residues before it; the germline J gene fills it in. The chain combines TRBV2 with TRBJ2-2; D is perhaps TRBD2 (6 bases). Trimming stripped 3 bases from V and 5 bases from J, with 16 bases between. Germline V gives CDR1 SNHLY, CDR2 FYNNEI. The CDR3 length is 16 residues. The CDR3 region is CASSDGGVSETGELFF. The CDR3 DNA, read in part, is TGTGCCAGCAGTGATGGCGGGGTATCGGAAACCGGGGAG.

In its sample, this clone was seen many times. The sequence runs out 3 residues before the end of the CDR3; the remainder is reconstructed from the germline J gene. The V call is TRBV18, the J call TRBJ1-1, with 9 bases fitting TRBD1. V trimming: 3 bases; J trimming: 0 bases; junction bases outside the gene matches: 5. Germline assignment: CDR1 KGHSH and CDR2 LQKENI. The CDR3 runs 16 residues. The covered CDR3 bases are TGTGCCAGCTCACCGACAGGGGGGGGGATGAACACTGAA. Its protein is CASSPTGGGMNTE. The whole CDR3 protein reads CASSPTGGGMNTEAFF.

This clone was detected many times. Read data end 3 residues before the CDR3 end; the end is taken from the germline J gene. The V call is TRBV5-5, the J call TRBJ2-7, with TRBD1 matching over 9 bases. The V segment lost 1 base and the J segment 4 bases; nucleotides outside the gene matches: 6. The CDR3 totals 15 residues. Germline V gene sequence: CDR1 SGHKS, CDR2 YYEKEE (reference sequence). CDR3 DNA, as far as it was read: TGTGCCAGCAGCTTGCTGGACAGGGGTCGGTACGAG. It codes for CASSLLDRGRYE. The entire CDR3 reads CASSLLDRGRYEQYF.

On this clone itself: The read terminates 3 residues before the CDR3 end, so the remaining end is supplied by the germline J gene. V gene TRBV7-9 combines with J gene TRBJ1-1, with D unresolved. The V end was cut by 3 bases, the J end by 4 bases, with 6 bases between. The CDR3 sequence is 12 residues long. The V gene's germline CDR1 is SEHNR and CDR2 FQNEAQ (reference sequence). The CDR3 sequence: CASSFPSTEAFF. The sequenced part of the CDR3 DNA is TGTGCCAGCAGCTTTCCCAGCACTGAA.

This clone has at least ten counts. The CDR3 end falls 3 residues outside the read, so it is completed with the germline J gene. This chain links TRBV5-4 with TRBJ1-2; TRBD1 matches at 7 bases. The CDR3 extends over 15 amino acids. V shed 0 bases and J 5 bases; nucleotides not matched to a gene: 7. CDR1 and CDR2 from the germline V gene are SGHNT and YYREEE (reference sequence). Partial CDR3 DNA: TGTGCCAGCAGCTTGGACCCCGGGACAGCTTATGGC. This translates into CASSLDPGTAYG. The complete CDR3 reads CASSLDPGTAYGYTF. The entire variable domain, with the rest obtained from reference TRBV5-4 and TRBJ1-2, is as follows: ETGVTQSPTHLIKTRGQQVTLRCSSQSGHNTVSWYQQALGQGPQFIFQYYREEENGRGNFPPRFSGLQFPNYSSELNVNALELDDSALYLCASSLDPGTAYGYTFGSGTRLTVV.

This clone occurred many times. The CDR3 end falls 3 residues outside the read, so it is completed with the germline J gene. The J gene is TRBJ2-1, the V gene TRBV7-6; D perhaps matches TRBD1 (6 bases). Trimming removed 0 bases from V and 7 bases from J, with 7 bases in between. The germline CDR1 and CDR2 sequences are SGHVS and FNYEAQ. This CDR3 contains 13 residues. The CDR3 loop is CASSLAGANEQFF. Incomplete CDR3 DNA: TGTGCCAGCAGCTTAGCGGGGGCTAATGAG.

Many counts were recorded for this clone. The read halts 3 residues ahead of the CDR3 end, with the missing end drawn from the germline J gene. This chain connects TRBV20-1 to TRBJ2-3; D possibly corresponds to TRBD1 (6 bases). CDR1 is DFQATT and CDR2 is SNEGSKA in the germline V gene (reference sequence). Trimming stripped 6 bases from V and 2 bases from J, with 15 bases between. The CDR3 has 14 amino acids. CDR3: CSAPRDIYTDTQYF. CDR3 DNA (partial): TGCAGTGCCCCCCGGGACATATACACAGATACG.